This record concerns one T cell receptor beta chain sequence. The V end was cut by 5 bases, the J end by 0 bases, with 11 bases between. CDR3 length: 14 residues. The germline gives CDR1 SGHTA, CDR2 FQGNSA. This record belongs to a study of blood T cell repertoires in COVID-19. In the study overall: PBMCs, B-cell-depleted T cells, or T cells provided the cDNA or gDNA that made up the material.

As handled by the study authors: Reference gene primer amplification gave nucleated cell count estimates. Using immunoSEQ multiplex PCR, the repertoire was profiled, and TCRdb retains in-frame clones only, with some absent. V, J and clone size are taken as reported in that table, and D and trimming were inferred from the DNA itself. Found here are around 190,000 clones, around 80% of them singletons; the top ten hold 6.5%. The V and J genes are TRBV7-2 and TRBJ2-7; perhaps TRBD2 as D (6 bases). What was sequenced was peripheral blood. This clonotype was sampled from a man in his 70s with active or convalescent COVID-19. This CDR3 is CASSAGLSSYEQYF. The CDR3, as DNA: TGTGCCAGCAGCGCGGGACTGAGCTCCTACGAGCAGTACTTC.